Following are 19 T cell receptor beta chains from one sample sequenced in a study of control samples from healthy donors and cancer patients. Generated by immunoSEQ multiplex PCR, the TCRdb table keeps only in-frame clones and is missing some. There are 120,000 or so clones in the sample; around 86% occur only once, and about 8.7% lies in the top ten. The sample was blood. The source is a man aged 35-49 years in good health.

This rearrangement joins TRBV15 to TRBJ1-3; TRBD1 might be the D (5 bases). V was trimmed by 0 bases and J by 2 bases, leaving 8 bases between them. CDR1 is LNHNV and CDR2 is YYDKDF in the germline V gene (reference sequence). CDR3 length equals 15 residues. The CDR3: CATSREGRAGNTIYF. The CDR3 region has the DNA TGTGCCACCAGCAGAGAGGGCAGGGCTGGAAACACCATATATTTT.

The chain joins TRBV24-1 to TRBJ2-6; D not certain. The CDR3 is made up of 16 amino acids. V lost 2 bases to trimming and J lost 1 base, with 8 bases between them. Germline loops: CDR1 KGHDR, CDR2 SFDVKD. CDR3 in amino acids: CATSDSTASGANVLTF. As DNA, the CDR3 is TGTGCCACCAGTGATTCTACAGCTTCTGGGGCCAACGTCCTGACTTTC.

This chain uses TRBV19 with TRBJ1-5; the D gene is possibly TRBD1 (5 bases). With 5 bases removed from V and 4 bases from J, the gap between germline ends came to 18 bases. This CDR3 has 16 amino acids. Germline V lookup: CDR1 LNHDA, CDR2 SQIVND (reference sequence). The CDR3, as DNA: TGTGCCAGTAGTCCCTCGGACAAGGGGAGGAATCAGCCCCAGCATTTT. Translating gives CASSPSDKGRNQPQHF.

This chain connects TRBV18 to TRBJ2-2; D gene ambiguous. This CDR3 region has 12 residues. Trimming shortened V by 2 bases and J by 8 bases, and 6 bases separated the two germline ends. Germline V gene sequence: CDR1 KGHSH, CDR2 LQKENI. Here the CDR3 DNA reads TGTGCCAGCTCACCAACGAGAGGGGAGCTGTTTTTT. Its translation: CASSPTRGELFF.

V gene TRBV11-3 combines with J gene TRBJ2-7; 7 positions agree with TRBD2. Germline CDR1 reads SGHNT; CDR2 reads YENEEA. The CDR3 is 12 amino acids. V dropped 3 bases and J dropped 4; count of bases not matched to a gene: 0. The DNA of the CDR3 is TGTGCCAGCAGCTTTAGCGGGTACGAGCAGTACTTC. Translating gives CASSFSGYEQYF. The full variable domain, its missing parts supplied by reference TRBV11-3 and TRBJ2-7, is EAGVVQSPRYKIIEKKQPVAFWCNPISGHNTLYWYLQNLGQGPELLIRYENEEAVDDSQLPKDRFSAERLKGVDSTLKIQPAELGDSAVYLCASSFSGYEQYFGPGTRLTVT.

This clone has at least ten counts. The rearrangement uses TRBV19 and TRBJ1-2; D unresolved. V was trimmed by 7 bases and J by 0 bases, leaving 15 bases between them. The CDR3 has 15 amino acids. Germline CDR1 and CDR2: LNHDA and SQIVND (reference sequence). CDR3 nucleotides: TGTGCCAGTACTCCGGACCGAATTCCTAACTATGGCTACACCTTC. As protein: CASTPDRIPNYGYTF. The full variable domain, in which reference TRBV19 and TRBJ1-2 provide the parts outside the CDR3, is DGGITQSPKYLFRKEGQNVTLSCEQNLNHDAMYWYRQDPGQGLRLIYYSQIVNDFQKGDIAEGYSVSREKKESFPLTVTSAQKNPTAFYLCASTPDRIPNYGYTFGSGTRLTVV.

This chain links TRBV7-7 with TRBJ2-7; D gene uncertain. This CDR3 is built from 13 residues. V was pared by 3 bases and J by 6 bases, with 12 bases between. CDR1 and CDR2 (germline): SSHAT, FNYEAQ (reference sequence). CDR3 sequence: CASSFSFTGEQYF. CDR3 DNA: TGTGCCAGCAGCTTCTCCTTCACGGGCGAGCAGTACTTC.

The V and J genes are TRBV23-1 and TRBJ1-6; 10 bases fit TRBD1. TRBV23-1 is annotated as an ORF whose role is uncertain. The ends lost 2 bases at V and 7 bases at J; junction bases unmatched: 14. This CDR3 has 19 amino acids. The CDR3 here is CASSQPNCGTGAGNSPLHF. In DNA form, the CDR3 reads TGCGCCAGCAGTCAACCTAACTGCGGGACAGGGGCCGGGAATTCACCCCTCCACTTT.

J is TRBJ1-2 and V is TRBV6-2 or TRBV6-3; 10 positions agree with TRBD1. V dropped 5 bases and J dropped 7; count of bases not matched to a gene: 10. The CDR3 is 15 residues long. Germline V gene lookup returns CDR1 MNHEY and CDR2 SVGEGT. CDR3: CASSVWDRGISGYTF. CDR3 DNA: TGTGCCAGCAGTGTGTGGGACAGGGGCATTTCTGGCTACACCTTC.

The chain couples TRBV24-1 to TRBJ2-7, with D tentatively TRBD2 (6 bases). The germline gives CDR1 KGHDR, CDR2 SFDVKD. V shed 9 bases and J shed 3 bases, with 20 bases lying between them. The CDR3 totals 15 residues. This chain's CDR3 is CATQPNAGKVYEQYF. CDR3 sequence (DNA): TGTGCCACCCAACCCAATGCGGGGAAGGTCTACGAGCAGTACTTC.

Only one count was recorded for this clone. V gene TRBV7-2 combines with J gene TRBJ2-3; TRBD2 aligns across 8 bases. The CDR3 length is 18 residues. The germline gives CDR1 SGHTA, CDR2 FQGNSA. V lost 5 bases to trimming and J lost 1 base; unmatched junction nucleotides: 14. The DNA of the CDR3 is TGTGCCAGCAGCCCCCGGCGCGCGAGTAGCGGGGGCACAGATACGCAGTATTTT. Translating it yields CASSPRRASSGGTDTQYF.

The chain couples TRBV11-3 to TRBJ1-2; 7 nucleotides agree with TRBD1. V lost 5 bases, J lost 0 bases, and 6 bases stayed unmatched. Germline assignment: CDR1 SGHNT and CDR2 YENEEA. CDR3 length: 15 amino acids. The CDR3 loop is CASSRDSSTNYGYTF. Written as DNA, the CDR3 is TGTGCCAGCAGCCGGGACAGCTCGACTAACTATGGCTACACCTTC.

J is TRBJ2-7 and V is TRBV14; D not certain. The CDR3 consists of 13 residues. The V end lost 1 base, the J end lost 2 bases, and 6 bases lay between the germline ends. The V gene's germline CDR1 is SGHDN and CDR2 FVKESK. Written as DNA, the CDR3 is TGTGCCAGCAGCCAAGTTCGTACCTACGAGCAGTACTTC. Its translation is CASSQVRTYEQYF.

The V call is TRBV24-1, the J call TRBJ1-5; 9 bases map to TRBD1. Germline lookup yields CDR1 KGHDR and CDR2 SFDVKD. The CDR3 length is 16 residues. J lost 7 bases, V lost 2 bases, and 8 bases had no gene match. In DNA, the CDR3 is TGTGCCACCAGTGATTCGGGACAGGGAATTGGGCAGCCCCAGCATTTT. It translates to CATSDSGQGIGQPQHF.

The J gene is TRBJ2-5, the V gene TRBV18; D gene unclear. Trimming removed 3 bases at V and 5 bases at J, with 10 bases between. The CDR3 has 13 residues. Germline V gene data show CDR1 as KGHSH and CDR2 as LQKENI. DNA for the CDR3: TGTGCCAGCTCACCTACCCAAATGGAGACCCAGTACTTC. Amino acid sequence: CASSPTQMETQYF.

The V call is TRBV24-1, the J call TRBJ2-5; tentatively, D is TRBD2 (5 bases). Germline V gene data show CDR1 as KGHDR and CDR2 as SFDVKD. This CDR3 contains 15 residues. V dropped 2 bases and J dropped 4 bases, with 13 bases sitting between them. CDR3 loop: CATSDWKDLAETQYF. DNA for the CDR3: TGTGCCACCAGTGATTGGAAGGACTTAGCAGAGACCCAGTACTTC.

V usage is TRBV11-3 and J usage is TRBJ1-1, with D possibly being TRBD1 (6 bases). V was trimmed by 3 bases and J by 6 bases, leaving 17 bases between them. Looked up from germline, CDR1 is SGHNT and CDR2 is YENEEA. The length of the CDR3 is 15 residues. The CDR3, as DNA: TGTGCCAGCAGCTTGTCGTCGGGGGGCCTATCTGAAGCTTTCTTT. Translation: CASSLSSGGLSEAFF. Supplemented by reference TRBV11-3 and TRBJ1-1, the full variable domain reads EAGVVQSPRYKIIEKKQPVAFWCNPISGHNTLYWYLQNLGQGPELLIRYENEEAVDDSQLPKDRFSAERLKGVDSTLKIQPAELGDSAVYLCASSLSSGGLSEAFFGQGTRLTVV.

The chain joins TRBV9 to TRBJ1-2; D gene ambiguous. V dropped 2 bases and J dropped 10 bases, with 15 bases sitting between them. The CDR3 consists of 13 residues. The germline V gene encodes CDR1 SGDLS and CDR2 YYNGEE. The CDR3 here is CASSVAERRDYTF. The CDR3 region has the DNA TGTGCCAGCAGCGTGGCGGAACGGAGGGACTACACCTTC.

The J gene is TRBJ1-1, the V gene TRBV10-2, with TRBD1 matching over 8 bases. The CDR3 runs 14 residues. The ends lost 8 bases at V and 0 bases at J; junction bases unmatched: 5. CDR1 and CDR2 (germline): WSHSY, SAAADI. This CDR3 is CASLGQAMNTEAFF. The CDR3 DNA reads TGCGCCAGCCTGGGACAGGCTATGAACACTGAAGCTTTCTTT.